This T cell receptor beta chain appears in the sequencing data of a study of regulatory T cells in long-lasting Graves disease (dated by TCRdb to the early 2020s). Regarding the complete study: Antithyroid drugs had been taken for less than 3 months by newly diagnosed Graves' disease patients. Peripheral blood TCR sequencing and RNA sequencing compared persistent Graves' disease patients with newly diagnosed Graves' disease patients. A total of roughly 35 samples underwent TCR sequencing: about 13 from persistent and some 20 from newly diagnosed Graves' disease patients. The study took place in China and was registered as a clinical trial. Points the paper makes about the study in general: Lower TCR Shannon entropy and fewer highly expanded clones were observed in persistent Graves' disease patients than in newly diagnosed patients, which suggested clonal expansion. Sequencing and analysis were limited to the TCR beta chain. The study examined only peripheral blood because the primary lesion, thyroid tissue, could not be accessed. Persistent patients shared more public clonotypes among themselves (around 3,000) than newly diagnosed patients did (roughly 910). TRBV28, TRBJ1-2 and TRBJ2-5 were preferentially used in persistent disease, while TRBV20-1 and TRBJ2-1 were favored in newly diagnosed disease. The authors acknowledged the small sample size as a limitation that may reduce accuracy.

The V end loses 4 bases and the J end loses 8 bases, and a stretch of 5 bases separates them. Reading from cysteine to phenylalanine, the CDR3 counts 10 amino acids. The DNA shown is the 30-base CDR3, in frame from base 1. Via the germline V gene (reference sequence), CDR1 is WNHNN and CDR2 SYGVQD. The library relied on multiplex PCR. Sequencing used an Illumina HiSeq 4000. To build TCR beta libraries, CDR3 regions were amplified by Arm-PCR using iRepertoire HTBI primers. Gel purification was performed on PCR products prior to sequencing. The original pipeline was this. Across samples, roughly 60 TRBV and 14 TRBJ segments were identified and used for gene usage analysis of CDR3 amino acid clonotypes. COPE and FqMerger were used to merge filtered high-quality paired reads into contigs. BLAST was used to align contigs to the IMGT TRBV, TRBD and TRBJ reference genes, and CDR3 was defined following IMGT. Any clonotype with a frequency above 0.1% was classified as a highly expanded clone. Shannon entropy was used to measure repertoire diversity, and the Gini coefficient was used to measure V-J evenness. Public clonotypes were defined as clonotypes shared by more than one individual. TCRdb itself trimmed the public reads at Q25 with fastp, ran MiXCR and retained productive beta chains. Rows are unified per CDR3 protein, each entry keeping the most common DNA and genes. The V and J calls reflect TCRdb's pipeline rather than the authors' work. Recorded for this sample are approximately 350,000 distinct CDR3 sequences; roughly 12% of them occurred a single time. 18% of the sample belongs to the ten largest clones.

This clonotype was seen at least ten times. Its recognized antigen is unknown. No per-base quality is available; no much larger clone lies one base away. The label giving this sample's time point can be read as: newly diagnosed GD, antithyroid drugs for less than 3 months. RNA was extracted from PBMCs in TRIzol for both TCR sequencing and RNA sequencing. Graves' disease was diagnosed according to American Thyroid Association guidelines. Patients were recruited from an endocrinology department in Xi'an, China. Each patient gave around 9.2 milliliters of peripheral blood, collected in an EDTA anticoagulant tube. Ficoll Paque Plus density gradient separation was used to isolate PBMCs, and no additional T cell sorting was done. RNA quality was checked with an Agilent 2100 Bioanalyzer and agarose gel, and concentration with a NanoDrop 2000. These data are also associated with another study on T cells in Graves' hyperthyroidism and ophthalmopathy. As that second study puts it: A patient counted as having stable Graves' hyperthyroidism if no progression to ophthalmopathy occurred over 18 months of follow-up. The hyperthyroidism patients were between 18 and 65 years old and newly diagnosed, with a disease duration of less than 2 months. Any patient with an uncontrolled infection, another autoimmune disease, pregnancy or lactation was excluded. Diagnoses were based on clinical symptoms, serum thyroxine and TRAb, thyroid ultrasound and orbital computed tomography. The TCR CDR3 was subjected to a first round of RT-PCR using the HTBI primer set and the Qiagen OneStep RT-PCR kit. Most expanded thyroid clonotypes (frequency above 0.001) were also found in blood, which suggests that blood repertoires may mirror thyroid immune responses. Ophthalmopathy was separated from stable hyperthyroidism by a 13 V-J signature model, with over 85% sensitivity and 81% to 82% specificity obtained in cross-validation and 80%/75% obtained in testing. In validation, progression to ophthalmopathy was predicted by the model with 65% to 71% sensitivity and roughly 72% specificity, a median of about 6 months before onset. A discovery cohort of about 95 patients, 43 with Graves' ophthalmopathy and 55 to 60 with stable Graves' hyperthyroidism, was used to find distinguishing TCR V-J signatures. Whether ophthalmopathy could be predicted prospectively was tested in an independent validation cohort made up of roughly 19 hyperthyroidism patients plus 17 patients who later progressed to ophthalmopathy. The 75 to 100 discovery patients were randomly divided into training and test sets at a 7:3 ratio. Thyroid tissue and blood T-cell repertoires from roughly six Graves' hyperthyroidism patients were also compared in the study. Once sampling was done, hyperthyroidism patients were given methimazole at a starting dose of 30 mg daily, whereas ophthalmopathy patients were given high-dose intravenous methylprednisolone. A second multiplex PCR round built the libraries, followed by size selection and purification. The libraries were sequenced on an Illumina HiSeq2000 using paired-end 100 bp reads. SOAPnuke was used to process the raw data, with reads discarded if the reads contained adapters or uncalled bases, had a mean Phred below 15, or lacked an exact constant-primer or identifier match. COPE v1.2.5 was used to merge high-quality paired reads, and clonotypes were defined as unique nucleotide sequences. MiTCR v1.1 was used to align clonotypes to the IMGT TRBV, TRBD and TRBJ reference segments. The analysis was restricted to V-J combinations with a frequency above 0.0001, which together covered 99% to 99.2% of the repertoires. A TCS score was defined as the ratio of F50 (clonal expansion) to E x V (chaos), with BLOSUM62-based TCRdist applied between CDR3 peptides within each V-J. Welch's t-statistics and random forest reduced fewer than 600 V-J features to 13, which were used in a naive Bayes classifier (R e1071). Sample size was not statistically predetermined, and investigators were not blinded to group allocation. According to the paper, TCR Vbeta CDR3 sequencing was carried out on 120 to 150 peripheral blood samples, which came from fewer than 50 ophthalmopathy, about 75 hyperthyroidism and approximately 17 progressor patients.

The starting material was peripheral blood mononuclear cells (PBMCs), obtained at new diagnosis, from a patient treated with antithyroid drugs. Rearrangement joined TRBV10-1 to TRBJ1-2, with the identity of the D gene unclear. The clonotype comes from a woman between 18 and 29 years old with Graves disease. Donor details come from another sample of the same person, matched by shared clones. The nucleotide sequence is TGCGCCAGCAGTGTGGCGGGCTACACCTTC. Translated, this gives CASSVAGYTF.